This TCR beta chain was retrieved from a study of T-cell memory formation after mild COVID-19. Study background: TCR clusters were largely donor specific.

Study results and limitations: Pre-infection memory showed some responding clones, and this suggested that cross-reactive memory joined. Mainly CM and EM harbored the contracting CD4+ clones; mainly EMRA harbored the CD8+ ones.

The germline V gene encodes CDR1 SQVTM and CDR2 ANQGSEA. The CDR3 extends over 14 amino acids. J gave up 3 bases and V 6 bases, and 8 bases lay outside the gene matches. Constant-segment primers and 5'RACE yielded cDNA libraries for TCR alpha and TCR beta, each carrying sample barcodes and UMIs. TCRdb redid the calling of the 5' RACE reads with MiXCR, one entry per CDR3 protein. Among some 130,000 distinct CDR3 sequences listed, under 30% were seen once. Only a few counts were recorded for this clonotype. Its antigen is unidentified. The sequencing input was PBMCs or a T cell subset sorted from them (not recorded which). This chain uses TRBV29-1 with TRBJ2-7, with 10 bases matching TRBD1. The receptor's source is an adult woman who had mild COVID-19 (a few samples of this study predate the infection). Cell type and time point are not known. CDR3: CSVEGGQGIYEQYF. CDR3 sequence (DNA): TGCAGCGTAGAGGGGGGACAGGGGATCTACGAGCAGTACTTC.